Each of the 24 T cell receptor beta chains below was sequenced from the same sample in a study of human T cells and chemical hapten exposure. Described time point: patch test 1, 2 weeks after DPC sensitization. Treatment in this sample: therapeutic diphenylcyclopropenone sensitization with weekly scalp DPC. RNA extraction used unfractionated whole blood as the source of total RNA. MiXCR was run by TCRdb on the RACE reads, yielding one entry per CDR3 protein. Altogether 35,000 or so distinct CDR3 sequences are present, 5% to 8% being singletons, with the ten largest covering roughly 9%. The source material was whole blood, sampled in connection with sensitization to the hapten diphenylcyclopropenone (DPC). The receptors shown here come from a woman in her thirties with alopecia areata. Some clones in this sample may be carry-over from other donors' samples.

The chain uses TRBV6-4 and TRBJ1-1; a weak D match, TRBD1 (6 bases). Germline V gene lookup returns CDR1 MRHNA and CDR2 SNTAGT. Trimming pared 8 bases from V and 0 bases from J, leaving 16 bases between. This CDR3 contains 15 residues. CDR3 residues: CASREGGNMNTEAFF. The CDR3 DNA is TGTGCCAGCCGAGAGGGGGGCAACATGAACACTGAAGCTTTCTTT.

This clonotype was picked up a small number of times. The chain recombines TRBV29-1 with TRBJ2-1; TRBD1 matches at 7 bases. The CDR3 totals 12 residues. Losses at the gene ends were 7 bases for V and 7 bases for J; bases not matched to a gene: 7. Germline CDR1 and CDR2: SQVTM and ANQGSEA. The CDR3 DNA sequence: TGCAGCGCCCTTAGGGGGCCGAATGAGCAGTTCTTC. Its translation: CSALRGPNEQFF.

This clonotype was seen repeatedly, ten times or more. The rearrangement joins TRBV4-3 to TRBJ2-5; TRBD1 is a possible D gene (5 bases). The germline V and J ends were trimmed by 0 bases and 2 bases, with 10 bases remaining between them. Germline loops: CDR1 LGHNA, CDR2 YSLEER. The CDR3 contains 15 residues. The CDR3 protein is CASSQDGRDQETQYF. In nucleotides, the CDR3 is TGCGCCAGCAGCCAAGATGGCAGGGATCAAGAGACCCAGTACTTC.

The chain joins TRBV30 to TRBJ1-3; possibly TRBD1 for D (6 bases). CDR1 GTSNPN and CDR2 SVGIG come from the germline V gene (reference sequence). V lost 3 bases and J 4 bases, leaving 13 bases between the germline ends. The CDR3 is 14 amino acids. This chain's CDR3 is CAWRAGVTGNTIYF. Written as DNA, the CDR3 is TGTGCCTGGAGAGCAGGGGTCACGGGAAACACCATATATTTT.

The chain recombines TRBV2 with TRBJ1-1; no clear D gene. The CDR3 runs to 13 residues. Trimming took 1 base from V and 9 from J, leaving 12 bases between them. Germline CDR1 and CDR2: SNHLY and FYNNEI. Here the CDR3 reads CASSEVDSRKAFF. DNA for the CDR3: TGTGCCAGCAGTGAAGTCGACTCCCGAAAAGCTTTCTTT.

This clonotype was detected a few times. CDR3 DNA: TGTGCCAGCAGTAGGCGGGGGGCAGCGACAGATACGCAGTATTTT. This encodes CASSRRGAATDTQYF. The rearrangement links TRBV12-3 or TRBV12-4 to TRBJ2-3; the match to TRBD2 covers 8 bases. The CDR3 is 15 amino acids. The V and J ends lost 5 bases and 3 bases, in that order; junction bases with no gene match: 7.

This clonotype was observed many times. The genes are TRBV6-2 or TRBV6-3 and TRBJ1-6; TRBD1 aligns across 8 bases. The V segment lost 5 bases and the J segment 6 bases; nucleotides outside the gene matches: 0. CDR1 is MNHEY and CDR2 is SVGEGT in the germline V gene. The CDR3 has 13 residues. CDR3 residues: CASSDRGNSPLHF. In DNA, the CDR3 is TGTGCCAGCAGTGACAGGGGTAATTCACCCCTCCACTTT.

V and J are TRBV29-1 and TRBJ2-3; D remains unclear. The CDR3 runs 13 residues. V shed 0 bases and J shed 4 bases, with 8 bases lying between them. Per germline, CDR1 SQVTM and CDR2 ANQGSEA. The CDR3 sequence is CSVEEGRSDTQYF. CDR3 sequence (DNA): TGCAGCGTTGAAGAGGGCCGGTCAGATACGCAGTATTTT.

The sample holds a few counts of this clonotype. The chain has TRBV12-3 or TRBV12-4 and TRBJ1-4; a possible D gene is TRBD1 (5 bases). V was pared by 0 bases and J by 4 bases, with 12 bases between. The CDR3 contains 16 residues. The DNA for the CDR3 is TGTGCCAGCAGTTTAGCGCTCGGGGGTCATAATGAAAAACTGTTTTTT. This encodes CASSLALGGHNEKLFF.

The V and J genes are TRBV6-6 and TRBJ2-6, with unresolved D. This CDR3 region has 17 residues. The V end was cut by 8 bases, the J end by 2 bases, with 19 bases between. Germline-derived CDR1 and CDR2 are MNHNY and SVGAGI (reference sequence). CDR3 region: CASRVVRKETGANVLTF. The CDR3 nucleotides read TGTGCCAGCCGAGTGGTCAGAAAAGAGACTGGGGCCAACGTCCTGACTTTC.

The J gene is TRBJ2-7, the V gene TRBV10-3, with 9 nucleotides matching TRBD1. CDR1 is ENHRY, CDR2 SYGVKD, per germline. V was pared by 1 base and J by 2 bases, with 3 bases of the junction left unmatched. The CDR3 loop spans 15 amino acids. In nucleotides, the CDR3 is TGTGCCATCAGTGAGTTTACAGGGGGCCCCTACGAGCAGTACTTC. It yields the protein CAISEFTGGPYEQYF.

This clonotype was seen a handful of times. V and J are TRBV12-3 or TRBV12-4 and TRBJ1-6, with D unclear. The CDR3 has 14 amino acids. The V end was cut by 6 bases, the J end by 10 bases, with 16 bases between. CDR3 coding DNA: TGTGCCAGCAGCGAGACCCCGGGTCTCTCACCCCTCCACTTT. It codes for CASSETPGLSPLHF.

The table lists this clonotype with a few counts. The chain combines TRBV28 with TRBJ1-1; 9 positions match TRBD1. In germline, CDR1 is MDHEN, CDR2 SYDVKM. V shed 6 bases and J 3 bases; nucleotides not matched to a gene: 17. The length of the CDR3 is 18 residues. CDR3 loop: CASRLPPGTGKGYTEAFF. The DNA of the CDR3 is TGTGCCAGCAGATTACCTCCTGGGACAGGGAAAGGGTACACTGAAGCTTTCTTT. The complete variable domain, with remaining parts taken from reference TRBV28 and TRBJ1-1, reads DVKVTQSSRYLVKRTGEKVFLECVQDMDHENMFWYRQDPGLGLRLIYFSYDVKMKEKGDIPEGYSVSREKKERFSLILESASTNQTSMYLCASRLPPGTGKGYTEAFFGQGTRLTVV.

This clonotype was seen many times. The J gene is TRBJ2-7, the V gene TRBV5-1; 11 bases line up with TRBD2. Germline values: CDR1 SGHRS, CDR2 YFSETQ. The CDR3 is 17 amino acids. Losses at the gene ends were 2 bases for V and 4 bases for J; bases not matched to a gene: 11. CDR3 DNA: TGCGCCAGCAGCTTAGTAGCGGGGGGGGGAGAAACTTACGAGCAGTACTTC. Translation: CASSLVAGGGETYEQYF.

The gene calls are TRBV7-9 and TRBJ1-2; no clear D. V lost 5 bases, J lost 4 bases, and 11 bases lay in between. The germline V gene has CDR1 SEHNR and CDR2 FQNEAQ (reference sequence). There are 13 residues in the CDR3. CDR3 sequence (DNA): TGTGCCAGCAGCGGCGGCAGGATCTATGGCTACACCTTC. It yields the protein CASSGGRIYGYTF. The full variable domain, rest sourced from reference TRBV7-9 and TRBJ1-2, is DTGVSQNPRHKITKRGQNVTFRCDPISEHNRLYWYRQTLGQGPEFLTYFQNEAQLEKSRLLSDRFSAERPKGSFSTLEIQRTEQGDSAMYLCASSGGRIYGYTFGSGTRLTVV.

This clonotype was picked up a small number of times. The CDR3 region has the DNA TGCAGTGCGATTCGGAGTTACGAGCAGTACTTC. Translated: CSAIRSYEQYF. The gene calls are TRBV20-1 and TRBJ2-7, with no clear D. The CDR3 covers 11 residues. CDR1 and CDR2 from the germline V gene are DFQATT and SNEGSKA (reference sequence). The ends were cut back, 6 bases at V and 4 bases at J, with 10 bases in the middle.

The chain combines TRBV4-1 with TRBJ1-1; D remains unclear. The germline V and J ends were trimmed by 3 bases and 1 base, with 15 bases remaining between them. CDR1 and CDR2 from the germline V gene are MGHRA and YSYEKL. The CDR3 totals 16 residues. CDR3 nucleotide sequence: TGCGCCAGCAGCCAGAGTTCAGGACTGGGGAACACTGAAGCTTTCTTT. Translating it yields CASSQSSGLGNTEAFF.

V and J are TRBV4-2 and TRBJ1-2, with D unresolved. This CDR3 has 12 amino acids. CDR1 is LGHNA, CDR2 YNFKEQ, per germline. The V end was cut by 0 bases, the J end by 4 bases, with 3 bases between. This chain's CDR3 is CASSQDSYGYTF. The CDR3 DNA is TGTGCCAGCAGCCAAGACTCCTATGGCTACACCTTC.

In this sample, this clonotype turned up a few times. The CDR3 loop is CASSLFPKTASEKLFF. CDR3 DNA sequence: TGTGCCAGCAGCCTTTTCCCCAAAACCGCGTCAGAAAAACTGTTTTTT. J is TRBJ1-4 and V is TRBV3-1; D is unresolved. The CDR3 spans 16 residues. The germline gives CDR1 LGHDT, CDR2 YNNKEL (reference sequence). Trimming took off 4 bases at V and 8 bases at J, with 20 bases between the two ends. Combining the CDR3 with reference TRBV3-1 and TRBJ1-4 gives the whole variable domain DTAVSQTPKYLVTQMGNDKSIKCEQNLGHDTMYWYKQDSKKFLKIMFSYNNKELIINETVPNRFSPKSPDKAHLNLHINSLELGDSAVYFCASSLFPKTASEKLFFGSGTQLSVL.

The chain couples TRBV7-2 to TRBJ2-1; the match to TRBD2 covers 9 bases. The CDR3 runs 15 residues. Losses at the gene ends were 3 bases for V and 4 bases for J; bases not matched to a gene: 4. Per the germline V gene, CDR1 is SGHTA and CDR2 is FQGNSA. The CDR3 is CASSLGGGVYNEQFF. CDR3 coding DNA: TGTGCCAGCAGCTTGGGCGGGGGGGTATACAATGAGCAGTTCTTC.

The DNA of the CDR3 is TGCGCCAGCAGCATGGCGGGGGCCGCGAACACCGGGGAGCTGTTTTTT. It is translated as CASSMAGAANTGELFF. This chain joins TRBV5-1 and TRBJ2-2; possible D gene TRBD2, 7 bases. V lost 4 bases, J lost 0 bases, and 13 bases lay in between. Looked up from germline, CDR1 is SGHRS and CDR2 is YFSETQ. This CDR3 has 16 residues.

The chain is built from TRBV29-1 and TRBJ2-7, with TRBD1 matching 9 bases. Germline values: CDR1 SQVTM, CDR2 ANQGSEA. This CDR3 comprises 12 residues. Trimming at V came to 4 bases and at J to 2 bases, leaving 0 bases not matched to a gene. CDR3 coding DNA: TGCAGCGTTGGGACAGGGGCCTACGAGCAGTACTTC. As protein: CSVGTGAYEQYF.

This clonotype was observed many times. The chain uses TRBV12-3 or TRBV12-4 and TRBJ2-1; D possibly corresponds to TRBD1 (5 bases). Trimming shortened V by 6 bases and J by 8 bases, and 17 bases separated the two germline ends. The CDR3 extends over 14 amino acids. CDR3 nucleotides: TGTGCCAGCAGCAGTATGATAGGGGCCGATGAGCAGTTCTTC. This codes for CASSSMIGADEQFF.

The CDR3 reads CASSQGEGGLAGIRSYEQYF. CDR3 in DNA: TGTGCCAGCAGCCAAGGGGAAGGGGGACTAGCTGGTATCCGATCCTACGAGCAGTACTTC. This sequence joins TRBV4-2 and TRBJ2-7; 9 bases map to TRBD2. Per the germline V gene, CDR1 is LGHNA and CDR2 is YNFKEQ. After removal of 1 base from V and 1 base from J, the junction contained 17 bases not matched to a gene. This CDR3 is 20 amino acids long.